The clone carrying this TCR beta chain was recorded a few times. MiXCR, run by TCRdb on the RACE reads, gives a single entry per CDR3 protein. The data contain more than 85,000 distinct CDR3 sequences, under 40% of them singletons. The entry originates in a study of human T cells and chemical hapten exposure. Study details: Patch tests containing 0.01% DPC, applied to the upper back, were read at 6 days.

CDR1 and CDR2 from the germline V gene are DFQATT and SNEGSKA (reference sequence). V dropped 6 bases and J dropped 0 bases, with 9 bases sitting between them. The CDR3 spans 13 residues. Time point of the sample: patch test 3, about 24 weeks after DPC sensitization. Treatment defined: therapeutic diphenylcyclopropenone sensitization with weekly scalp DPC. Here the sequenced sample was whole blood, taken in connection with sensitization to the hapten diphenylcyclopropenone (DPC). The TCR was taken from a middle-aged man with alopecia areata. Some clones in this sample may be carry-over from other donors' samples. This chain uses TRBV20-1 with TRBJ1-3; perhaps TRBD1 as D (5 bases). CDR3 protein: CSALGDSGNTIYF. CDR3 bases: TGCAGTGCGTTAGGGGACTCTGGAAACACCATATATTTT.